This is a list of T cell receptor beta chains from one sample in a study of blood T cell repertoires in COVID-19. Here immunoSEQ multiplex PCR was the method, and the copy in TCRdb shows in-frame clones only, minus some. Of over 100,000 clones listed, 86% are singletons. Sequenced material: peripheral blood. These receptors originate from a middle-aged man with acute or convalescent COVID-19. The CDR3 runs from the conserved cysteine through the conserved F or W. The order of the fields is clone size, V gene, J gene, D gene, CDR3 DNA, CDR3 protein. D genes are given only for firm matches. Clone size is given for some rows only: seen once, a few or many times, or a class if the clone is expanded.

abundance: NA
v_gene: TRBV6-1
j_gene: TRBJ1-5
d_gene: NA
CDR3nt: TGTGCCAGCAGTGATGGGGACAAGGATCAGCCCCAGCATTTT
CDR3aa: CASSDGDKDQPQHF

abundance: NA
v_gene: TRBV10-3
j_gene: TRBJ1-4
d_gene: TRBD1
CDR3nt: TGTGCCATCGCACCGGGACAGGGGGAAAAACTGTTTTTT
CDR3aa: CAIAPGQGEKLFF

abundance: NA
v_gene: TRBV6-2/TRBV6-3
j_gene: TRBJ2-5
d_gene: NA
CDR3nt: TGTGCCAGCAGTTACTCGGTGGGAGTAGAGACCCAGTACTTC
CDR3aa: CASSYSVGVETQYF

abundance: few
v_gene: TRBV5-1
j_gene: TRBJ2-6
d_gene: TRBD1
CDR3nt: TGCGCCAGCAGCTGGACAGGGGGCGGTGGGGCCAACGTCCTGACTTTC
CDR3aa: CASSWTGGGGANVLTF

abundance: NA
v_gene: TRBV19
j_gene: TRBJ2-2
d_gene: TRBD2
CDR3nt: TGTGCCAGTAGTCTAAGCGGGGACACCGGGGAGCTGTTTTTT
CDR3aa: CASSLSGDTGELFF

abundance: NA
v_gene: TRBV2
j_gene: TRBJ1-3
d_gene: NA
CDR3nt: TGTGCCAGCATGGAGAGGTGGAGCTCTGGAAACACCATATATTTT
CDR3aa: CASMERWSSGNTIYF

abundance: few
v_gene: TRBV14
j_gene: TRBJ2-5
d_gene: NA
CDR3nt: TGTGCCAGCAGCCAAGGGAGGGTCGAGACCCAGTACTTC
CDR3aa: CASSQGRVETQYF

abundance: NA
v_gene: TRBV6-5
j_gene: TRBJ1-6
d_gene: TRBD1
CDR3nt: TGTGCCAGCAGCAGACAGGGGTATAATTCACCCCTCCACTTT
CDR3aa: CASSRQGYNSPLHF

abundance: NA
v_gene: TRBV30
j_gene: TRBJ1-2
d_gene: TRBD1
CDR3nt: TGTGCCTGGACCGCAGGGGGCAACTATGGCTACACCTTC
CDR3aa: CAWTAGGNYGYTF

abundance: NA
v_gene: TRBV19
j_gene: TRBJ1-6
d_gene: TRBD1
CDR3nt: TGTGCCAGTAGCCGGGACAGCAATTCACCCCTCCACTTT
CDR3aa: CASSRDSNSPLHF

abundance: NA
v_gene: TRBV2
j_gene: TRBJ2-7
d_gene: NA
CDR3nt: TGTGCCAGCAGTGAGACCGGACAGAGCTACGAGCAGTACTTC
CDR3aa: CASSETGQSYEQYF

abundance: once
v_gene: TRBV3-1/TRBV3-2
j_gene: TRBJ1-3
d_gene: TRBD1
CDR3nt: TGTGCCAGCAGCACACCGACAGGGAGCACTGGAAACACCATATATTTT
CDR3aa: CASSTPTGSTGNTIYF

abundance: NA
v_gene: TRBV27
j_gene: TRBJ2-7
d_gene: NA
CDR3nt: TGTGCCAGCAGCCAAACAGGGGGGGTCTCCTACGAGCAGTACTTC
CDR3aa: CASSQTGGVSYEQYF

abundance: NA
v_gene: TRBV7-7
j_gene: TRBJ2-1
d_gene: TRBD2
CDR3nt: TGTGCCAGCAGCCCAGGACTAGCGGGAGCCGGAAATGAGCAGTTCTTC
CDR3aa: CASSPGLAGAGNEQFF

abundance: NA
v_gene: TRBV28
j_gene: TRBJ1-3
d_gene: NA
CDR3nt: TGTGCCAGCATTCCCGCGCCCGGAAACACCATATATTTT
CDR3aa: CASIPAPGNTIYF

abundance: NA
v_gene: TRBV25-1
j_gene: TRBJ1-1
d_gene: NA
CDR3nt: TGTGCCAGCAGTGAAATTCGGGACATGGCTGAAGCTTTCTTT
CDR3aa: CASSEIRDMAEAFF

abundance: NA
v_gene: TRBV6-5
j_gene: TRBJ1-1
d_gene: NA
CDR3nt: TGTGCCAGCAGCAAACCGAGGGCGCATGATGAAGCTTTCTTT
CDR3aa: CASSKPRAHDEAFF

abundance: NA
v_gene: TRBV19
j_gene: TRBJ1-5
d_gene: NA
CDR3nt: TGTGCCAGTAGGCCTATCGGGGTCAATCAGCCCCAGCATTTT
CDR3aa: CASRPIGVNQPQHF

abundance: once
v_gene: TRBV27
j_gene: TRBJ1-4
d_gene: NA
CDR3nt: TGTGCCAGCAGTCTTTACAGGGATCACGAAAAACTGTTTTTT
CDR3aa: CASSLYRDHEKLFF

abundance: NA
v_gene: TRBV18
j_gene: TRBJ2-3
d_gene: NA
CDR3nt: TGTGCCAGCTCACCAAGGCTAGCCCCTAGCACAGATACGCAGTATTTT
CDR3aa: CASSPRLAPSTDTQYF

abundance: once
v_gene: TRBV6-5
j_gene: TRBJ2-7
d_gene: NA
CDR3nt: TGTGCCAGCAGTAGAAGAGCCTACGAGCAGTACTTC
CDR3aa: CASSRRAYEQYF

abundance: NA
v_gene: TRBV18
j_gene: TRBJ1-1
d_gene: TRBD1
CDR3nt: TGTGCCAGCTCGCCGGGACAGGGACGTGGGAACACTGAAGCTTTCTTT
CDR3aa: CASSPGQGRGNTEAFF

abundance: NA
v_gene: TRBV6-5
j_gene: TRBJ1-2
d_gene: NA
CDR3nt: TGTGCCAGCGGGCAGTCGTATGGCTACACCTTC
CDR3aa: CASGQSYGYTF

abundance: NA
v_gene: TRBV29-1
j_gene: TRBJ1-2
d_gene: NA
CDR3nt: TGCAGCGTTCAGGGCTCTTTTGAGATCGACACCTTC
CDR3aa: CSVQGSFEIDTF

abundance: once
v_gene: TRBV10-1
j_gene: TRBJ2-3
d_gene: TRBD2
CDR3nt: TGCGCCAGCAGTGAGTCGCGTGCGGGAGCGGGCACAGATACGCAGTATTTT
CDR3aa: CASSESRAGAGTDTQYF

abundance: NA
v_gene: TRBV7-2
j_gene: TRBJ1-2
d_gene: NA
CDR3nt: TGTGCCAGCAGCTCGCAGGGGTATGGCTACACCTTC
CDR3aa: CASSSQGYGYTF

abundance: NA
v_gene: TRBV6-1
j_gene: TRBJ1-1
d_gene: NA
CDR3nt: TGTGCCAGCAGTGAAGTCGGGAGCTCTGAAGCTTTCTTT
CDR3aa: CASSEVGSSEAFF

abundance: NA
v_gene: TRBV3-1/TRBV3-2
j_gene: TRBJ1-3
d_gene: TRBD1
CDR3nt: TGTGCCAGCAGCCCCGAACAGGGGTGGGGAAACACCATATATTTT
CDR3aa: CASSPEQGWGNTIYF

abundance: few
v_gene: TRBV12-5
j_gene: TRBJ2-3
d_gene: TRBD2
CDR3nt: TGTGCTAGTGCCTTGTCCGGGACTAGCTTATATACGCAGTATTTT
CDR3aa: CASALSGTSLYTQYF

abundance: NA
v_gene: TRBV2
j_gene: TRBJ2-1
d_gene: NA
CDR3nt: TGTGCCAGCAGTCCGGCCAGGGGTTCCTACAATGAGCAGTTCTTC
CDR3aa: CASSPARGSYNEQFF

abundance: NA
v_gene: TRBV19
j_gene: TRBJ1-5
d_gene: TRBD1
CDR3nt: TGTGCCAGTAGAACTTCAGGGGGCAGCAATCAGCCCCAGCATTTT
CDR3aa: CASRTSGGSNQPQHF

abundance: NA
v_gene: TRBV3-1/TRBV3-2
j_gene: TRBJ2-1
d_gene: TRBD2
CDR3nt: TGTGCCAGCAGCCAAGGTAGCGGGGGGGTAAATGAGCAGTTCTTC
CDR3aa: CASSQGSGGVNEQFF

abundance: few
v_gene: TRBV13
j_gene: TRBJ2-7
d_gene: TRBD1
CDR3nt: TGTGCCAGCAGCAGGGACAGCGCCTACGAGCAGTACTTC
CDR3aa: CASSRDSAYEQYF

abundance: NA
v_gene: TRBV3-1/TRBV3-2
j_gene: TRBJ2-7
d_gene: TRBD2
CDR3nt: TGTGCCAGCAGCCAAGAAAGTCCGCTAGCGGGAGTGGGTAGGCAGTACTTC
CDR3aa: CASSQESPLAGVGRQYF

abundance: few
v_gene: TRBV30
j_gene: TRBJ1-2
d_gene: NA
CDR3nt: TGTGCCTGGAGTGTTTCGGGGGACTATGGCTACACCTTC
CDR3aa: CAWSVSGDYGYTF

abundance: NA
v_gene: TRBV3-1/TRBV3-2
j_gene: TRBJ2-7
d_gene: NA
CDR3nt: TGTGCCAGCAGCGCTAAGACAGCTTCCTACGAGCAGTACTTC
CDR3aa: CASSAKTASYEQYF

abundance: NA
v_gene: TRBV4-1
j_gene: TRBJ1-5
d_gene: NA
CDR3nt: TGCGCCAGCAGCCAAGATGGGCAGGGCACTCAGCCCCAGCATTTT
CDR3aa: CASSQDGQGTQPQHF

abundance: NA
v_gene: TRBV25-1
j_gene: TRBJ1-2
d_gene: NA
CDR3nt: TGTGCCAGCAGACGGGAGGGCTATGGCTACACCTTC
CDR3aa: CASRREGYGYTF